This record looks at one TCR beta chain sequence and its context. This sample stems from a study of regulatory T cells in long-lasting Graves disease. Trimming left V 1 base short and J 4 bases short, with 10 bases between. The CDR3 consists of 15 residues. Germline CDR1 and CDR2: MGHRA and YSYEKL. Both iRepertoire HTBI primers and Arm-PCR of CDR3 regions were used to build the TCR beta libraries. Using its own MiXCR run on the multiplex PCR reads, TCRdb lists one record per CDR3 protein. This sample has over 200,000 distinct CDR3 sequences; 15% to 20% occur once, and the top ten carry 11% to 15%. Time point of the sample: newly diagnosed GD, antithyroid drugs for less than 3 months. After RNA was extracted from PBMCs, the TCR library was made from it. This same sample was also taken into another study, of T cells in Graves' hyperthyroidism and ophthalmopathy. That paper states: Using the HTBI primer set, a first-round RT-PCR was run on the TCR CDR3.

The chain recombines TRBV4-1 with TRBJ2-2, with D perhaps matching TRBD2 (5 bases). The material was peripheral blood mononuclear cells (PBMCs), obtained at new diagnosis, from a patient treated with antithyroid drugs. The receptor comes from a woman aged 25 to 45 with Graves disease. Here the CDR3 DNA reads TGCGCCAGCAGCCAAGGGGCTCGGGGCACCGGGGAGCTGTTTTTT. Amino acid sequence: CASSQGARGTGELFF.